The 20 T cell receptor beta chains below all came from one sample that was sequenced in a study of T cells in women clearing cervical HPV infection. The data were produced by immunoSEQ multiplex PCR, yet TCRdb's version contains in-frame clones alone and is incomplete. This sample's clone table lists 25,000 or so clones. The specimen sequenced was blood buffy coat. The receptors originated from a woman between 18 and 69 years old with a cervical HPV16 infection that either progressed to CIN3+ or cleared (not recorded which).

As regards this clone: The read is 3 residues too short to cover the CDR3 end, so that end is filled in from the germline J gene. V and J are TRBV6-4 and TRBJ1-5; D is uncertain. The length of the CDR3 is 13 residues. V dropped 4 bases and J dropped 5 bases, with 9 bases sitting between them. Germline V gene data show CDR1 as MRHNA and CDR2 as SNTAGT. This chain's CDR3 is CASSVDRDQPQHF. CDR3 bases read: TGTGCCAGCAGTGTTGACCGGGATCAGCCC.

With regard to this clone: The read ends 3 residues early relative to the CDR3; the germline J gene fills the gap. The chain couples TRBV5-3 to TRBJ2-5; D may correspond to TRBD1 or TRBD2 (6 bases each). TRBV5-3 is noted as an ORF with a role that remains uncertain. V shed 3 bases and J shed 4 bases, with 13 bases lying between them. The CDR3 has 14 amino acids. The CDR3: CARSCDRRVETQYF. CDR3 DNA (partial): TGTGCCAGAAGCTGCGACAGGAGGGTAGAGACC.

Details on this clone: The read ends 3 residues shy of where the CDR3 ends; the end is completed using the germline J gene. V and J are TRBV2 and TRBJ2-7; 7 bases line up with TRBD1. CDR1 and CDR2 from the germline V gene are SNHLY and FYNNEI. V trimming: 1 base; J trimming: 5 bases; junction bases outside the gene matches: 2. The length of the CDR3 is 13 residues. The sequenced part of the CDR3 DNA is TGTGCCAGCAGTGAAGGACAGGGCCACGAG. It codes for CASSEGQGHE. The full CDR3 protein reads CASSEGQGHEQYF.

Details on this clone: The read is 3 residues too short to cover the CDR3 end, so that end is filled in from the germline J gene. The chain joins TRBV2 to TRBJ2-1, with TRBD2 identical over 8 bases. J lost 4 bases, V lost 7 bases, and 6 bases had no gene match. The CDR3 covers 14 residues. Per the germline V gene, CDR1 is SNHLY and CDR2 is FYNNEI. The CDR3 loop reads CASNQRGRYNEQFF. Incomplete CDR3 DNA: TGTGCCAGCAACCAGCGGGGGCGATACAATGAG.

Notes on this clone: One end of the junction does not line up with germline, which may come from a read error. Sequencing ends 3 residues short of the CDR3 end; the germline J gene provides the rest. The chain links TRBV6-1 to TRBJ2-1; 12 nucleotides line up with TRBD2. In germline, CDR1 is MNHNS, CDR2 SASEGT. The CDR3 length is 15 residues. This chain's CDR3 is CASREGTSGYNEQFF. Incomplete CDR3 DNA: TGTGCCAGCAGGGAAGGGACTAGCGGGTACAATGAG.

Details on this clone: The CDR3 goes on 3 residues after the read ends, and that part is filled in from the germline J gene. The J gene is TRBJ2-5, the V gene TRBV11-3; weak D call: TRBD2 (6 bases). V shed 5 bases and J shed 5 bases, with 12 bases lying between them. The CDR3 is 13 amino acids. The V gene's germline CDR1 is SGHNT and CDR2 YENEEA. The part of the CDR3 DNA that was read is TGTGCCAGCAGCGAGGGACTGGGGGAGACC. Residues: CASSEGLGET. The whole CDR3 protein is CASSEGLGETQYF.

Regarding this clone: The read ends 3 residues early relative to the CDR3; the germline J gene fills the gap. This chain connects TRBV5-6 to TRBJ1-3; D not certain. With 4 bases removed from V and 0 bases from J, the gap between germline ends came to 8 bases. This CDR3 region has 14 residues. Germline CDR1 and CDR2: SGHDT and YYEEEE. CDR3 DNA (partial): TGTGCCAGCAGCCCTTACTACTCTGGAAACACC. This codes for CASSPYYSGNT. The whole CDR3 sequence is CASSPYYSGNTIYF.

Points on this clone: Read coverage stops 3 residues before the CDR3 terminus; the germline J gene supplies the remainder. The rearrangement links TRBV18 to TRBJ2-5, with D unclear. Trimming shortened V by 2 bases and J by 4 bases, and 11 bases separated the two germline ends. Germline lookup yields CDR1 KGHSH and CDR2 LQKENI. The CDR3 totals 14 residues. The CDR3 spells CASSPGQGRETQYF. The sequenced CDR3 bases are TGTGCCAGCTCACCAGGCCAAGGTCGAGAGACC.

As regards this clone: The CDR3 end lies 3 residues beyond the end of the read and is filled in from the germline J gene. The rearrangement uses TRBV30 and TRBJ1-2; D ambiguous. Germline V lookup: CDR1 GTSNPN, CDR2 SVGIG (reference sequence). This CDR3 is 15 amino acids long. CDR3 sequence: CAWRSSGMAYNDYTF. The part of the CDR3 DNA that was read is TGTGCCTGGAGATCCAGCGGGATGGCCTACAATGAC.

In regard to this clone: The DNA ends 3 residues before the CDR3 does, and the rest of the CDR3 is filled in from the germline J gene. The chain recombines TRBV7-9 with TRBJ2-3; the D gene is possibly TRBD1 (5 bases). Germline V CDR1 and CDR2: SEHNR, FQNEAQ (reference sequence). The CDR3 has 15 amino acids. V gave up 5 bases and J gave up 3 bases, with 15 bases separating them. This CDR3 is CASSPGHILTDTQYF. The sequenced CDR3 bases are TGTGCCAGCAGCCCTGGACACATTCTTACAGATACG.

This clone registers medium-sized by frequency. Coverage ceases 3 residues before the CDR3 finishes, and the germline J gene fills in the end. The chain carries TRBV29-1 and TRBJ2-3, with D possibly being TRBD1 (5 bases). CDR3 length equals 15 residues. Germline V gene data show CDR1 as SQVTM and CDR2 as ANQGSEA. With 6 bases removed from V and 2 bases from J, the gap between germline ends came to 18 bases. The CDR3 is CSVTSGSGYTDTQYF. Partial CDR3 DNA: TGCAGCGTGACCTCAGGGTCCGGATACACAGATACG.

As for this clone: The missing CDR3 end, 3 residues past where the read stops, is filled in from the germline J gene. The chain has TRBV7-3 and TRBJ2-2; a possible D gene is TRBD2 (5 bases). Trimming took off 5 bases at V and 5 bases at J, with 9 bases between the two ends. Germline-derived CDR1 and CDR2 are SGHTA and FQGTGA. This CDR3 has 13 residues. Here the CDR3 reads CASSTRGTGELFF. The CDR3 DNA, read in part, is TGTGCCAGCAGCACAAGAGGGACCGGGGAG.

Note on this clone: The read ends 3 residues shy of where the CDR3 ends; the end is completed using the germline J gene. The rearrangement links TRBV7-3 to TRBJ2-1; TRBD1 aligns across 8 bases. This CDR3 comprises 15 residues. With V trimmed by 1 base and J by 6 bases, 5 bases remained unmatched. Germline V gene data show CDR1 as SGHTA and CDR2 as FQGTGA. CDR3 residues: CASSLRQGKFNEQFF. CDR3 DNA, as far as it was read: TGTGCCAGCAGCTTAAGACAGGGGAAGTTCAATGAG.

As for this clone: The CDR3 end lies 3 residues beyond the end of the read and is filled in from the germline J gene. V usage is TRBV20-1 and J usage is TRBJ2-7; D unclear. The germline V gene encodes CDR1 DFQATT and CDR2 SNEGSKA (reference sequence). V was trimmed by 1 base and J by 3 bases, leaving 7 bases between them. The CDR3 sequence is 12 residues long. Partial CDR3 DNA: TGCAGTGCTAGAGGCGGATACTACGAG. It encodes CSARGGYYE. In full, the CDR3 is CSARGGYYEQYF.

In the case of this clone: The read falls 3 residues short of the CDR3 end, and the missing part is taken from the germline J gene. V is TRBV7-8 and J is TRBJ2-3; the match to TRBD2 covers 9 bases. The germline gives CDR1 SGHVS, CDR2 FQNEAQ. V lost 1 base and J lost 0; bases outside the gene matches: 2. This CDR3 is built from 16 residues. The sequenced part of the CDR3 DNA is TGTGCCAGCAGCTTAGTAACTAGCGGGAGCACAGATACG. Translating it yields CASSLVTSGSTDT. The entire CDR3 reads CASSLVTSGSTDTQYF.

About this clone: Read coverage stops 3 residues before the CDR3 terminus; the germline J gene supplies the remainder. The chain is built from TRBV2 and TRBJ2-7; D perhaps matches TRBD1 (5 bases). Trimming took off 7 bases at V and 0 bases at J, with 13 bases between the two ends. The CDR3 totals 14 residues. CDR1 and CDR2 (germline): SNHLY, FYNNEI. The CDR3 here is CASKPRQSSYEQYF. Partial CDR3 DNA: TGTGCCAGCAAGCCCCGACAGAGCTCCTACGAG.

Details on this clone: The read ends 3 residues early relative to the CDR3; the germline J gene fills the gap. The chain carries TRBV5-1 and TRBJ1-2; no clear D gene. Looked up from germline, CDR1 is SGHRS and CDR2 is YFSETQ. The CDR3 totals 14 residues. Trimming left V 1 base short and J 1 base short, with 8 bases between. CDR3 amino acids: CASSLSRVNYGYTF. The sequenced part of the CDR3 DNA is TGCGCCAGCAGCTTGAGTCGGGTTAACTATGGC.

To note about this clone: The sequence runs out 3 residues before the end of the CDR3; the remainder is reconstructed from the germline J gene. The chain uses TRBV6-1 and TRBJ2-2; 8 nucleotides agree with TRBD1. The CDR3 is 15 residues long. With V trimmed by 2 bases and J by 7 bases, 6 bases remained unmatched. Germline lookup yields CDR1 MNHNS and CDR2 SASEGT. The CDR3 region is CASSETDRVGGELFF. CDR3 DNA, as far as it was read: TGTGCCAGCAGTGAAACGGACAGGGTAGGCGGGGAG.

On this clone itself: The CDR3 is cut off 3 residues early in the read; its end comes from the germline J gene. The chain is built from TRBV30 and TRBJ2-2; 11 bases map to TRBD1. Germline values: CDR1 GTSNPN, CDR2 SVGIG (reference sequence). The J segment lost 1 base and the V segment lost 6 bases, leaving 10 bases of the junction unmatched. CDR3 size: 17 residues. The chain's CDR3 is CACSEDRGPWNTGELFF. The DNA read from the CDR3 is TGTGCCTGCTCTGAGGACAGGGGGCCTTGGAACACCGGGGAG.

The CDR3 is CASSPRTTHSYNEQFF. Incomplete CDR3 DNA: TGTGCCAGCAGTCCACGGACTACGCATTCCTACAATGAG. The chain links TRBV28 to TRBJ2-1; perhaps TRBD2 as D (6 bases). Sequencing ends 3 residues short of the CDR3 end; the germline J gene provides the rest. CDR1 and CDR2 (germline): MDHEN, SYDVKM. The CDR3 extends over 16 amino acids. V lost 5 bases and J 1 base, leaving 15 bases between the germline ends.